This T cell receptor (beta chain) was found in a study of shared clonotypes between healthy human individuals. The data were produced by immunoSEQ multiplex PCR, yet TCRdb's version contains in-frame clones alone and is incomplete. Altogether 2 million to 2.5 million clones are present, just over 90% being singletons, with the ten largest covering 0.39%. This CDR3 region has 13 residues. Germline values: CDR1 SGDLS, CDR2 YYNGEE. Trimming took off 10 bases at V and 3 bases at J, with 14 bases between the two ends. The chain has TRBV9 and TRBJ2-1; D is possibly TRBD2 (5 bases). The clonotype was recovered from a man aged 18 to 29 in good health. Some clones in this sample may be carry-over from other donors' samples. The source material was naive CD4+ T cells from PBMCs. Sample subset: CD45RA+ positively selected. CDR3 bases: TGTGCCTCGGGGAAAGAGATCTACAATGAGCAGTTCTTC. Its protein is CASGKEIYNEQFF.